A single sample gave rise to the 15 T cell receptor beta chains below, sequenced in a study of identical twins. One entry per CDR3 protein results from TCRdb running MiXCR on the 5' RACE reads. The table includes 200,000 or so distinct CDR3 sequences, about 7.5% detected once. These data were likewise used in another study, on yellow fever vaccine responses in identical twins.

The specimen sequenced was memory (CD45RO+) T cells sorted from blood. The receptors were sampled from a woman in her late teens or twenties in good health.

This clonotype was counted ten times or more. This sequence joins TRBV20-1 and TRBJ2-1; 7 bases agree with TRBD2. The CDR3 runs to 17 residues. J gave up 6 bases and V 0 bases, and 14 bases lay outside the gene matches. The germline gives CDR1 DFQATT, CDR2 SNEGSKA (reference sequence). The CDR3 protein is CSARDLMGGAVSNEQFF. CDR3 in DNA: TGCAGTGCTAGAGATCTCATGGGAGGGGCCGTAAGCAATGAGCAGTTCTTC.

In its sample, this clonotype was seen many times. The V call is TRBV20-1, the J call TRBJ2-3, with TRBD2 as a possible D gene (5 bases). This CDR3 is 13 amino acids long. The germline V gene encodes CDR1 DFQATT and CDR2 SNEGSKA (reference sequence). V lost 1 base, J lost 6 bases, and 11 bases lay in between. CDR3 loop: CSARVLGRDTQYF. CDR3 nucleotides: TGCAGTGCTAGAGTACTAGGAAGGGATACGCAGTATTTT.

This clonotype came up many times. This chain connects TRBV3-1 to TRBJ2-4; possibly TRBD1 or TRBD2 for D (7 bases each). The CDR3 covers 16 residues. Looked up from germline, CDR1 is LGHDT and CDR2 is YNNKEL (reference sequence). The V end was cut by 1 base, the J end by 7 bases, with 17 bases between. CDR3 amino acids: CASSQGGGGAGNIQYF. In DNA form, the CDR3 reads TGTGCCAGCAGCCAAGGGGGAGGGGGCGCAGGGAACATTCAGTACTTC.

This clonotype was seen a handful of times. The chain combines TRBV29-1 with TRBJ1-1, with 9 bases aligning to TRBD1. The V gene's germline CDR1 is SQVTM and CDR2 ANQGSEA. This CDR3 spans 12 amino acids. Losses at the gene ends were 4 bases for V and 7 bases for J; bases not matched to a gene: 4. The CDR3 DNA reads TGCAGCGTTGTGACAGGGGGGAGTGAAGCTTTCTTT. This gives the protein CSVVTGGSEAFF.

This clonotype was seen repeatedly, ten times or more. The chain carries TRBV12-5 and TRBJ2-3, with unresolved D. Germline V lookup: CDR1 LGHNT, CDR2 FRNRAP. CDR3 length equals 12 residues. Trimming took 3 bases from V and 1 from J, leaving 2 bases between them. This chain's CDR3 is CASGFGTDTQYF. CDR3 sequence (DNA): TGTGCTAGTGGTTTCGGCACAGATACGCAGTATTTT. The full variable domain, its missing parts supplied by reference TRBV12-5 and TRBJ2-3, is DARVTQTPRHKVTEMGQEVTMRCQPILGHNTVFWYRQTMMQGLELLAYFRNRAPLDDSGMPKDRFSAEMPDATLATLKIQPSEPRDSAVYFCASGFGTDTQYFGPGTRLTVL.

This rearrangement joins TRBV19 to TRBJ1-4; D is ambiguous. The CDR3 has 14 residues. Trimming stripped 6 bases from V and 1 base from J, with 9 bases between. Germline values: CDR1 LNHDA, CDR2 SQIVND (reference sequence). As DNA, the CDR3 is TGTGCCAGTAGGAGGGCGCAAACTAATGAAAAACTGTTTTTT. Protein sequence: CASRRAQTNEKLFF.

This clonotype came up many times. V and J are TRBV5-1 and TRBJ2-7; 9 positions agree with TRBD1. The CDR3 spans 16 residues. Per the germline V gene, CDR1 is SGHRS and CDR2 is YFSETQ. The V and J ends lost 0 bases and 2 bases, in that order; junction bases with no gene match: 6. The CDR3 reads CASSLAVGQGTYEQYF. The CDR3 DNA reads TGCGCCAGCAGCTTGGCCGTGGGACAGGGAACCTACGAGCAGTACTTC.

Many counts were recorded for this clonotype. This chain connects TRBV15 to TRBJ2-7; possibly TRBD1 for D (6 bases). The CDR3 is 13 amino acids. Trimming shortened V by 10 bases and J by 1 base, and 14 bases separated the two germline ends. Germline loops: CDR1 LNHNV, CDR2 YYDKDF (reference sequence). DNA for the CDR3: TGTGCCATTGCGCAGGGGTATTCCTACGAGCAGTACTTC. Translated, it gives CAIAQGYSYEQYF.

The chain combines TRBV4-3 with TRBJ2-7; no firm D call. This CDR3 contains 15 residues. Trimming pared 4 bases from V and 2 bases from J, leaving 15 bases between. Germline CDR1 LGHNA, CDR2 YSLEER. The CDR3 is CASSRPQPLTYEQYF. The CDR3 region has the DNA TGCGCCAGCAGCCGGCCACAGCCCCTGACCTACGAGCAGTACTTC.

This clonotype was observed a few times. The chain uses TRBV7-2 and TRBJ2-7; 9 nucleotides line up with TRBD1. With 4 bases clipped from V and 4 bases from J, the junction kept 8 bases outside the gene matches. This CDR3 has 15 residues. Germline CDR1 and CDR2: SGHTA and FQGNSA. This CDR3 is CASSSAGQGQYEQYF. The CDR3 DNA sequence: TGTGCCAGCAGCTCGGCGGGACAGGGTCAGTACGAGCAGTACTTC.

Remarks on this clonotype: The junction does not match germline at one end; this may be a read error. The chain couples TRBV7-7 to TRBJ2-5, with 9 nucleotides matching TRBD2. There are 15 residues in the CDR3. Per germline, CDR1 SSHAT and CDR2 FNYEAQ (reference sequence). In DNA, the CDR3 is TGTGCTAGCAGCAGACGACTAGCGGACCTAGAGACCCAGTACTTC. This sequence encodes CASSRRLADLETQYF. Complete variable domain (other parts from reference TRBV7-7 and TRBJ2-5): GAGVSQSPRYKVTKRGQDVTLRCDPISSHATLYWYQQALGQGPEFLTYFNYEAQPDKSGLPSDRFSAERPEGSISTLTIQRTEQRDSAMYRCASSRRLADLETQYFGPGTRLLVL.

The chain joins TRBV2 to TRBJ2-2; D ambiguous. Deletions cut 0 bases from V and 10 bases from J, with 6 bases between. The germline gives CDR1 SNHLY, CDR2 FYNNEI. The CDR3 extends over 12 amino acids. The CDR3 DNA reads TGTGCCAGCAGTGAAGCTTTATTGGAGCTGTTTTTT. Translated, it gives CASSEALLELFF.

There are a few counts of this clonotype. V gene TRBV10-3 combines with J gene TRBJ2-3; 8 positions agree with TRBD2. The V segment lost 2 bases and the J segment 4 bases; nucleotides outside the gene matches: 8. The CDR3 loop spans 16 amino acids. Germline V gene sequence: CDR1 ENHRY, CDR2 SYGVKD. The CDR3 DNA reads TGTGCCATCAGTGAGGGGCGGGAGGCGTCCGCAGATACGCAGTATTTT. It specifies CAISEGREASADTQYF.

This clonotype was counted between two and nine times. The rearrangement uses TRBV3-1 and TRBJ1-1; D is undetermined. V lost 4 bases to trimming and J lost 1 base, with 13 bases between them. This CDR3 is built from 15 residues. In germline, CDR1 is LGHDT, CDR2 YNNKEL (reference sequence). The CDR3 sequence: CASSPVKLTNTEAFF. In DNA form, the CDR3 reads TGTGCCAGCAGCCCCGTAAAGTTGACGAACACTGAAGCTTTCTTT.

A few counts support this clonotype. The chain employs TRBV7-2 and TRBJ2-6; 11 bases align to TRBD2. V shed 0 bases and J 4 bases; nucleotides not matched to a gene: 5. CDR3 length: 18 residues. Germline V gene data show CDR1 as SGHTA and CDR2 as FQGNSA. Written as DNA, the CDR3 is TGTGCCAGCAGCTTAGCACTAGCGGGAGAGTACGGGGCCAACGTCCTGACTTTC. This translates into CASSLALAGEYGANVLTF.